The 32 T cell receptor beta chains in this list originate from one sample, sequenced in a study of blood T cell repertoires in COVID-19. The protocol was immunoSEQ multiplex PCR, while the TCRdb copy is restricted to in-frame clones and leaves out a portion. The sample includes around 230,000 clones, roughly 85% of them seen just once. Sequenced: peripheral blood. The source of these receptors is a man aged 50 to 59 with COVID-19, enrolled during active disease.

The chain couples TRBV10-3 to TRBJ2-7; 7 bases are shared with TRBD1. The germline V gene has CDR1 ENHRY and CDR2 SYGVKD. V lost 6 bases to trimming and J lost 4 bases; unmatched junction nucleotides: 6. This CDR3 is built from 13 residues. CDR3: CAISPPTGYEQYF. The DNA for the CDR3 is TGTGCCATCAGCCCCCCGACAGGGTACGAGCAGTACTTC.

V and J are TRBV28 and TRBJ2-7; 8 nucleotides line up with TRBD2. CDR3 length equals 19 residues. Germline-derived CDR1 and CDR2 are MDHEN and SYDVKM. J was trimmed by 3 bases and V by 5 bases; bases with no gene match: 21. The CDR3 reads CASSTGLRVAGSPHYEQYF. CDR3 DNA: TGTGCCAGCAGTACCGGGCTGAGGGTAGCGGGATCCCCACACTACGAGCAGTACTTC.

This chain uses TRBV12-3 or TRBV12-4 with TRBJ2-7; the match to TRBD1 covers 8 bases. V dropped 6 bases and J dropped 6; count of bases not matched to a gene: 7. The CDR3 loop spans 13 amino acids. The chain's CDR3 is CASSPGQGSEQYF. CDR3 DNA sequence: TGTGCCAGCAGCCCTGGACAGGGAAGCGAGCAGTACTTC.

The chain recombines TRBV11-2 with TRBJ1-4, with unresolved D. CDR3 size: 14 residues. Germline V lookup: CDR1 SGHAT, CDR2 FQNNGV. Trimming shortened V by 2 bases and J by 4 bases, and 8 bases separated the two germline ends. The CDR3 protein is CASSLTIGNEKLFF. CDR3 coding DNA: TGTGCCAGCAGCTTAACCATCGGTAATGAAAAACTGTTTTTT.

The V call is TRBV19, the J call TRBJ1-1; 8 nucleotides align to TRBD1. The CDR3 length is 16 residues. The germline V gene has CDR1 LNHDA and CDR2 SQIVND (reference sequence). Trimming removed 4 bases from V and 5 bases from J; junction bases left unmatched: 12. Here the CDR3 reads CASSTDRGTKRTEAFF. The CDR3 DNA reads as TGTGCCAGTAGTACCGACAGGGGTACCAAGAGGACTGAAGCTTTCTTT.

There are a few counts of this clone. V and J are TRBV16 and TRBJ1-4, with 7 bases that match TRBD1. This CDR3 is built from 15 residues. With 5 bases clipped from V and 7 bases from J, the junction kept 10 bases outside the gene matches. Germline CDR1 KGHSY, CDR2 FQNENV. CDR3 nucleotides: TGTGCCAGCAGCGAAAGAGACAGGGTATCTGAAAAACTGTTTTTT. It specifies CASSERDRVSEKLFF.

The rearrangement uses TRBV19 and TRBJ2-7; TRBD1 matches 7 bases. Germline V CDR1 and CDR2: LNHDA, SQIVND (reference sequence). The CDR3 sequence is 17 residues long. The V and J ends lost 9 bases and 3 bases, in that order; junction bases with no gene match: 20. The CDR3 bases are TGTGCCAGCGCAAATGCAGGGGGATCCTACCGACTCTACGAGCAGTACTTC. Its translation: CASANAGGSYRLYEQYF.

V gene TRBV4-1 combines with J gene TRBJ1-2; D is perhaps TRBD1 (6 bases). This CDR3 is built from 15 residues. The V gene's germline CDR1 is MGHRA and CDR2 YSYEKL. V was clipped by 0 bases and J by 5 bases, with 13 bases between them. The CDR3 here is CASSQDPGGVYGYTF. For the CDR3, the DNA is TGCGCCAGCAGCCAAGATCCGGGGGGCGTTTATGGCTACACCTTC.

The chain is built from TRBV29-1 and TRBJ2-1; 11 bases are a match to TRBD1. Trimming cost V 7 bases and J 7 bases; bases outside gene matches: 6. This CDR3 region has 13 residues. Germline V gives CDR1 SQVTM, CDR2 ANQGSEA. The CDR3 reads CSGTGQGENEQFF. CDR3 bases: TGCAGCGGGACGGGACAGGGGGAGAATGAGCAGTTCTTC.

The V call is TRBV11-1, the J call TRBJ2-5; tentatively, D is TRBD2 (6 bases). Trimming left V 7 bases short and J 4 bases short, with 13 bases between. The germline V gene has CDR1 SGHAT and CDR2 FQDESV (reference sequence). The CDR3 sequence is 13 residues long. The CDR3 DNA is TGTGCCAGCACCGGAGGGGTTGGAGAGACCCAGTACTTC. Translated, it gives CASTGGVGETQYF.

J is TRBJ1-5 and V is TRBV6-8, with a possible D match to TRBD1 (5 bases). There are 15 residues in the CDR3. In germline, CDR1 is MNHGY, CDR2 SAAAGT. Trimming removed 5 bases from V and 5 bases from J, with 16 bases in between. In DNA, the CDR3 is TGTGCCAGCAGTGCGGGACCCGGCGGCGATCAGCCCCAGCATTTT. It specifies CASSAGPGGDQPQHF.

This clone has ten or more counts. This chain joins TRBV11-2 and TRBJ1-6; 9 nucleotides align to TRBD1. The CDR3 covers 14 residues. Trimming removed 3 bases from V and 10 bases from J; junction bases left unmatched: 4. Germline V gene sequence: CDR1 SGHAT, CDR2 FQNNGV. The CDR3 region has the DNA TGTGCCAGCAGCTTGGGGACAGGGTTATCACCCCTCCACTTT. It translates to CASSLGTGLSPLHF. Together with reference TRBV11-2 and TRBJ1-6, the CDR3 gives the full variable domain: EAGVAQSPRYKIIEKRQSVAFWCNPISGHATLYWYQQILGQGPKLLIQFQNNGVVDDSQLPKDRFSAERLKGVDSTLKIQPAKLEDSAVYLCASSLGTGLSPLHFGNGTRLTVT.

J is TRBJ1-1 and V is TRBV4-3; a weak D match, TRBD1 (6 bases). The CDR3 has 17 amino acids. V was shortened by 0 bases and J by 7 bases, with 21 bases between the two germline ends. CDR1 and CDR2 (germline): LGHNA, YSLEER. CDR3 residues: CASSQEWGRGRTGEAFF. The DNA of the CDR3 is TGCGCCAGCAGCCAAGAGTGGGGCAGGGGCAGAACAGGTGAAGCTTTCTTT.

The J gene is TRBJ2-2, the V gene TRBV5-5; no reliable D call. This CDR3 spans 15 amino acids. Germline CDR1 and CDR2: SGHKS and YYEKEE (reference sequence). V lost 5 bases to trimming and J lost 5 bases, with 16 bases between them. As DNA, the CDR3 is TGTGCCAGCAGACCACCCCTAGGTGGAACCGGGGAGCTGTTTTTT. This translates into CASRPPLGGTGELFF.

This sequence joins TRBV5-1 and TRBJ1-4; 7 bases fit TRBD1. This CDR3 has 15 amino acids. J was trimmed by 3 bases and V by 0 bases; bases with no gene match: 2. From germline, CDR1 is SGHRS and CDR2 YFSETQ. The CDR3 DNA sequence: TGCGCCAGCAGCTTGGCGGGACAGCCTAATGAAAAACTGTTTTTT. Encoded protein: CASSLAGQPNEKLFF.

The gene calls are TRBV7-2 and TRBJ2-5; no definite D call. Looked up from germline, CDR1 is SGHTA and CDR2 is FQGNSA. V was shortened by 5 bases and J by 10 bases, with 17 bases between the two germline ends. The CDR3 sequence is 13 residues long. The CDR3 loop reads CASSPGGSYHQYF. In DNA, the CDR3 is TGTGCCAGCAGCCCCGGCGGTAGTTATCACCAGTACTTC.

The CDR3 region is CASSSLEGFYNEQFF. The DNA of the CDR3 is TGTGCCAGTTCTAGTCTAGAGGGATTCTACAATGAGCAGTTCTTC. The rearrangement links TRBV9 to TRBJ2-1; possibly TRBD2 for D (5 bases). The V end was cut by 8 bases, the J end by 3 bases, with 18 bases between. CDR3 length equals 15 residues. Germline CDR1 is SGDLS and CDR2 is YYNGEE.

The chain employs TRBV7-6 and TRBJ2-1, with D tentatively TRBD2 (6 bases). There are 15 residues in the CDR3. CDR1 SGHVS and CDR2 FNYEAQ come from the germline V gene. V was trimmed by 3 bases and J by 6 bases, leaving 15 bases between them. DNA for the CDR3: TGTGCCAGCAGCTTCGGGACTGCCCGCTTCAATGAGCAGTTCTTC. It encodes CASSFGTARFNEQFF. The full variable domain, its missing parts supplied by reference TRBV7-6 and TRBJ2-1, is GAGVSQSPRYKVTKRGQDVALRCDPISGHVSLYWYRQALGQGPEFLTYFNYEAQQDKSGLPNDRFSAERPEGSISTLTIQRTEQRDSAMYRCASSFGTARFNEQFFGPGTRLTVL.

The rearrangement joins TRBV7-2 to TRBJ2-7; 7 bases align to TRBD2. Germline V lookup: CDR1 SGHTA, CDR2 FQGNSA. The CDR3 has 17 residues. The junction had 13 bases not matched to a gene; V was cut back by 5 bases and J by 0 bases. The chain's CDR3 is CASSLLASGISSYEQYF. The DNA of the CDR3 is TGTGCCAGCAGCCTCCTCGCTAGCGGAATAAGCTCCTACGAGCAGTACTTC.

This clone appeared a single time. V gene TRBV7-8 combines with J gene TRBJ1-4; 8 nucleotides match TRBD1. This CDR3 spans 15 amino acids. The germline V gene has CDR1 SGHVS and CDR2 FQNEAQ. J lost 8 bases, V lost 5 bases, and 10 bases had no gene match. The CDR3 sequence: CASSPMTGVYEKLFF. CDR3 bases: TGTGCCAGCAGCCCAATGACAGGGGTATACGAAAAACTGTTTTTT.

This chain uses TRBV7-8 with TRBJ2-7; the D gene is possibly TRBD1 (5 bases). CDR1 is SGHVS, CDR2 FQNEAQ, per germline. The CDR3 runs to 14 residues. V was shortened by 6 bases and J by 4 bases, with 16 bases between the two germline ends. The chain's CDR3 is CASRRPGYWYEQYF. The CDR3 DNA reads as TGTGCCAGCAGAAGACCAGGGTACTGGTACGAGCAGTACTTC.

This clone came up a few times. This chain uses TRBV11-3 with TRBJ2-2; D unclear. This CDR3 spans 15 amino acids. The V end was cut by 5 bases, the J end by 1 base, with 11 bases between. CDR1 and CDR2 (germline): SGHNT, YENEEA. The CDR3 region is CASSPVPLNTGELFF. In DNA, the CDR3 is TGTGCCAGCAGCCCAGTCCCTTTGAACACCGGGGAGCTGTTTTTT.

This sequence joins TRBV14 and TRBJ2-3; 11 bases align to TRBD2. The CDR3 sequence is 17 residues long. Losses at the gene ends were 4 bases for V and 2 bases for J; bases not matched to a gene: 8. The germline V gene has CDR1 SGHDN and CDR2 FVKESK. The CDR3 DNA reads TGTGCCAGCAGCCTAGGGAGACTAGCGGGGAACACAGATACGCAGTATTTT. Translation: CASSLGRLAGNTDTQYF.

This sequence joins TRBV2 and TRBJ2-3; 8 nucleotides match TRBD1. Trimming at V came to 2 bases and at J to 3 bases, leaving 4 bases not matched to a gene. CDR3 size: 15 residues. The germline V gene encodes CDR1 SNHLY and CDR2 FYNNEI. CDR3: CASSERDRITDTQYF. Written as DNA, the CDR3 is TGTGCCAGCAGTGAAAGGGACAGGATAACAGATACGCAGTATTTT.

This clone was seen just once. The chain's CDR3 is CASSPITGAEQYF. In DNA, the CDR3 is TGTGCCAGCTCACCAATTACAGGAGCCGAGCAGTACTTC. The chain links TRBV18 to TRBJ2-7; the D gene is possibly TRBD1 (5 bases). Germline lookup yields CDR1 KGHSH and CDR2 LQKENI. The CDR3 has 13 residues. Trimming took off 2 bases at V and 6 bases at J, with 11 bases between the two ends.

The gene calls are TRBV28 and TRBJ1-2; 8 bases fit TRBD1. Losses at the gene ends were 6 bases for V and 10 bases for J; bases not matched to a gene: 7. The germline gives CDR1 MDHEN, CDR2 SYDVKM. The CDR3 has 12 amino acids. The CDR3 DNA is TGTGCCAGCAGCATGGGACAGGCTCCCTACACCTTC. Its translation: CASSMGQAPYTF.

The genes are TRBV5-1 and TRBJ1-1; D gene ambiguous. Germline loops: CDR1 SGHRS, CDR2 YFSETQ. V was cut by 2 bases and J by 7 bases, with 6 bases left in between. CDR3 length: 11 amino acids. In DNA, the CDR3 is TGCGCCAGCAGCTTAGCGGTTGAAGCTTTCTTT. Its translation: CASSLAVEAFF. Using reference TRBV5-1 and TRBJ1-1 for the parts outside the CDR3, the full variable domain is KAGVTQTPRYLIKTRGQQVTLSCSPISGHRSVSWYQQTPGQGLQFLFEYFSETQRNKGNFPGRFSGRQFSNSRSEMNVSTLELGDSALYLCASSLAVEAFFGQGTRLTVV.

This clone was counted between two and nine times. The genes are TRBV24-1 and TRBJ2-4, with D perhaps matching TRBD2 (5 bases). The CDR3 sequence is 10 residues long. Trimming removed 12 bases from V and 7 bases from J, with 9 bases in between. Germline V CDR1 and CDR2: KGHDR, SFDVKD. The CDR3 region is CAATGNIQYF. CDR3 DNA sequence: TGTGCCGCGACGGGGAACATTCAGTACTTC.

The table lists this clone with a few counts. The chain uses TRBV7-2 and TRBJ2-7, with D possibly matching TRBD2 (7 bases). The germline gives CDR1 SGHTA, CDR2 FQGNSA. This CDR3 has 17 amino acids. Trimming cost V 0 bases and J 3 bases, with 18 bases left between them. The CDR3 region has the DNA TGTGCCAGCAGCTTAGCGGGGGGGCTAACGCCTTTCTACGAGCAGTACTTC. Translating it yields CASSLAGGLTPFYEQYF.

The CDR3 reads CASSKGQGVSSYNSPLHF. CDR3 nucleotide sequence: TGTGCCAGCAGTAAGGGACAGGGGGTCAGCTCCTATAATTCACCCCTCCACTTT. This chain joins TRBV27 and TRBJ1-6; the match to TRBD1 covers 11 bases. The CDR3 spans 18 residues. With V trimmed by 5 bases and J by 0 bases, 6 bases remained unmatched. Germline V gene data show CDR1 as MNHEY and CDR2 as SMNVEV (reference sequence).

The V call is TRBV9, the J call TRBJ1-4, with 8 bases lining up with TRBD1. The length of the CDR3 is 16 residues. V lost 0 bases to trimming and J lost 0 bases; unmatched junction nucleotides: 1. The germline V gene has CDR1 SGDLS and CDR2 YYNGEE. Written as DNA, the CDR3 is TGTGCCAGCAGCGTAGGGACAGGGACAACTAATGAAAAACTGTTTTTT. It yields the protein CASSVGTGTTNEKLFF.

This clone came up once. The rearrangement uses TRBV5-3 and TRBJ2-7; 9 positions agree with TRBD1. TRBV5-3 counts as an open reading frame of uncertain function. After removal of 7 bases from V and 0 bases from J, the junction contained 2 bases not matched to a gene. The CDR3 has 13 residues. CDR3 bases: TGTGCCAGAGGGACAGGGTACTCCTACGAGCAGTACTTC. Amino acid sequence: CARGTGYSYEQYF.